This T cell receptor beta chain was recorded in a study of identical twins. The V gene end was trimmed by 6 bases and the J gene end by 7 bases; junction bases not matched to a gene: 5. The CDR3 covers 14 residues. Per germline, CDR1 SNHLY and CDR2 FYNNEI. Notes on the study in general: Cord blood beta clonotypes that were abundant carried fewer insertions, and memory repertoires showed no such trend. Surplus twin overlap in beta out-of-frame sequences was less pronounced.

There are many counts of this clonotype. The antigen is unknown. TCRdb re-called the 5' RACE reads with MiXCR, one entry per CDR3 protein. The sample includes around 570,000 distinct CDR3 sequences, 9.5% to 10% of them seen just once. These same data were also listed under a study on yellow fever vaccine responses in identical twins.

Source material: PBMCs. The source of this sequence is a woman under 30 in good health. The chain links TRBV2 to TRBJ2-2; 10 positions match TRBD1. In nucleotides, the CDR3 is TGTGCCAGCAGGGAGACAGGGGGCGGCGGGGAGCTGTTTTTT. Its protein product is CASRETGGGGELFF.